This T cell receptor (beta chain) is drawn from a study of blood T cells in healthy people across ages. A word on this clonotype: What it recognizes is unknown.

Trimming pared 1 base from V and 1 base from J, leaving 14 bases between. Germline V gene sequence: CDR1 SGHTA, CDR2 FQGNSA. This CDR3 is built from 16 residues. The use of a sample-barcoded 5' primer and a J-beta primer mix characterized a second PCR of roughly 7 to 11 cycles. One entry per CDR3 protein, called by TCRdb with MiXCR from the 5' RACE reads. In the table there are 1.8 million or so distinct CDR3 sequences, roughly 43% of which are singletons. Points from the study as a whole: Fewer expanded clones and more diversity marked long-lived versus aged donors. The percentage of naive T cells correlated strongly with TCR beta diversity.

This chain joins TRBV7-2 and TRBJ2-7, with D unclear. This TCR came from a human donor in good health. Sequencing was performed on blood. The DNA for the CDR3 is TGTGCCAGCAGCTTAGGAATAGGAGCATCATCCTACGAGCAGTACTTC. Its protein product is CASSLGIGASSYEQYF.